The clone carrying this TCR beta chain was detected only a few times. This specimen belongs to a study of Tregs in tolerant kidney transplant recipients. This CDR3 is built from 12 residues. Germline V lookup: CDR1 MNHNS, CDR2 SASEGT. Germline trimming cut 9 bases from V and 4 bases from J; bases unmatched to any gene: 3. Clones were read by immunoSEQ multiplex PCR, and TCRdb kept only the in-frame ones, dropping some. The data contain about 110,000 clones, around 91% of them singletons. This clonotype originated in a human donor who received a combined kidney and bone marrow transplant. The chain has TRBV6-1 and TRBJ1-5; TRBD1 aligns across 7 bases. The sample consisted of CD4+ T cells from blood, taken before the transplant. CDR3 sequence: CARGQVNQPQHF. CDR3 nucleotide sequence: TGTGCCAGAGGACAGGTAAATCAGCCCCAGCATTTT.